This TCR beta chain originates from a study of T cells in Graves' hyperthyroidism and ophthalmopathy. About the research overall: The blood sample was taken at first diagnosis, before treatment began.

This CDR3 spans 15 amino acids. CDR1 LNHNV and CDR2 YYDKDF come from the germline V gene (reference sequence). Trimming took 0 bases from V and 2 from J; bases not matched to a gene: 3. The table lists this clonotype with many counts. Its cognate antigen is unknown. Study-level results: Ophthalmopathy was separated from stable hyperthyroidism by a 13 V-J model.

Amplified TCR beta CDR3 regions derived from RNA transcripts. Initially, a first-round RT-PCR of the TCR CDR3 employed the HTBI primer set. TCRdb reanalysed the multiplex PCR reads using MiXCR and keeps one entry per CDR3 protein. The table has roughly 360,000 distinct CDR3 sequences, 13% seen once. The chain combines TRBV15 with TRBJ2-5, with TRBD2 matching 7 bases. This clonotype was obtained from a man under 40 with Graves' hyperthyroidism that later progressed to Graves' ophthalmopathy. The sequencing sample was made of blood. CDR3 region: CATSRDIGGQETQYF. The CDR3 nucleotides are TGTGCCACCAGCAGAGATATCGGGGGGCAAGAGACCCAGTACTTC.